Sequencing of this T cell receptor beta chain was carried out in a study of T cell responses to AZD1222 COVID-19 vaccine. Findings of the study overall: Epitopes outside B.1.351 and B.1.1.7 mutated regions reportedly drew nearly half of spike TCRs.

As to this clone: Its antigen is currently unknown.

The CDR3 has 13 residues. Germline V gene data show CDR1 as KGHSH and CDR2 as LQKENI. V was pared by 1 base and J by 4 bases, with 7 bases between. The protocol was immunoSEQ multiplex PCR, while the TCRdb copy is restricted to in-frame clones and leaves out a portion. The table lists tens of thousands of clones, 80% to 90% of them singletons. The sample here was peripheral blood, taken 28 days after the second AZD1222 dose. The chain uses TRBV18 and TRBJ1-2, with a tentative D call TRBD1 (5 bases). This TCR was sampled from an adult who received the AZD1222 COVID-19 vaccine. In nucleotides, the CDR3 is TGTGCCAGCTCACCACAGGGGACCTATGGCTACACCTTC. Translation: CASSPQGTYGYTF.